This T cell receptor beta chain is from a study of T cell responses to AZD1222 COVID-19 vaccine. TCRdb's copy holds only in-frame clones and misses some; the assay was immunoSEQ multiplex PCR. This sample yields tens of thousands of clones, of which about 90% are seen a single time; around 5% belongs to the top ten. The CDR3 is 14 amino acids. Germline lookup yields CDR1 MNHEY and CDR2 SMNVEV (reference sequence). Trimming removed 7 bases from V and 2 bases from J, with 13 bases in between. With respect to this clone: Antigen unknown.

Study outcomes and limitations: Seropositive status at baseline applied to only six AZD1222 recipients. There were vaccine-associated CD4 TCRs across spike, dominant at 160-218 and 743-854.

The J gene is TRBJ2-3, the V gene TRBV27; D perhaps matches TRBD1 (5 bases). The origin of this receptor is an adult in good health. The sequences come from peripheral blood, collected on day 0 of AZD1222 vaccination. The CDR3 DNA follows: TGTGCCAGCACCTTGACAGTACCCACAGATACGCAGTATTTT. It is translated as CASTLTVPTDTQYF.